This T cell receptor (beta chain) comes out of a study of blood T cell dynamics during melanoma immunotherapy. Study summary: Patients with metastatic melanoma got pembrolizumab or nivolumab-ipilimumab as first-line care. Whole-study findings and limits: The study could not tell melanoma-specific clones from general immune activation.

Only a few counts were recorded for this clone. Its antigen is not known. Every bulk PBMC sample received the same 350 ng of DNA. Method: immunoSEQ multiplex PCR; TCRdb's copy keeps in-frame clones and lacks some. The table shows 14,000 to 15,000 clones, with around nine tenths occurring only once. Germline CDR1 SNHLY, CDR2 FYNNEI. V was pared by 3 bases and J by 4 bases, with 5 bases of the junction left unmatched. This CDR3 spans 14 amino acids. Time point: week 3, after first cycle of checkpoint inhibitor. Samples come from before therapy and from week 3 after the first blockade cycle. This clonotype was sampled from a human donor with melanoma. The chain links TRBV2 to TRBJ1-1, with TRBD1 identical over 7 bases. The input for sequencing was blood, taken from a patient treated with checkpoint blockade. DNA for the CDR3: TGTGCCAGCAGTGAGAAGGGGGCGGTCACTGAAGCTTTCTTT. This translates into CASSEKGAVTEAFF.